The rows below give T cell receptor beta chains drawn from one sample of a study of Ad26.COV2.S vaccination and SARS-CoV-2 variants. Generated by immunoSEQ multiplex PCR, the TCRdb table keeps only in-frame clones and is missing some. The sample yields around 450,000 clones, more than 80% seen once. The sequencing used peripheral blood, collected in a trial of Ad26.COV2.S vaccine versus placebo. Receptors originate from a person aged 18-65 years who received the Ad26.COV2.S COVID-19 vaccine or a placebo. CDR3s include the opening cysteine and the closing phenylalanine or tryptophan. D genes are given only for firm matches.

length	D	V	J	CDR3
13	-	TRBV10-2	TRBJ1-1	CASSEVQLAEAFF
12	-	TRBV29-1	TRBJ2-7	CSVVGRGYEQYF
18	TRBD2	TRBV19	TRBJ2-1	CASTPGTSGVGSYNEQFF
14	TRBD1	TRBV27	TRBJ2-7	CASSSDRVGYEQYF
16	-	TRBV28	TRBJ2-7	CASSSPRTGTSYEQYF
14	TRBD2	TRBV5-1	TRBJ2-3	CASGEGGRPDTQYF
16	-	TRBV7-9	TRBJ2-1	CASRGGGTVSYNEQFF
13	TRBD1	TRBV28	TRBJ1-1	CASSLPGQGGAFF
12	-	TRBV7-9	TRBJ2-7	CASSRSSYEQYF
19	TRBD2	TRBV5-1	TRBJ2-2	CASSLAYRGRALETGELFF
16	-	TRBV4-3	TRBJ1-5	CASSQDLGGAAQPQHF
15	-	TRBV11-2	TRBJ1-6	CASSLKGGSNSPLHF
14	TRBD2	TRBV6-2/TRBV6-3	TRBJ2-7	CASSHPSGFHEQYF
14	TRBD2	TRBV2	TRBJ2-1	CATLSGRANNEQFF
16	TRBD2	TRBV4-1	TRBJ2-5	CASSPEGTGGGETQYF
13	-	TRBV10-2	TRBJ1-2	CASMGLANYGYTF
15	-	TRBV18	TRBJ1-1	CASSPRSTEGTEAFF
16	TRBD1	TRBV24-1	TRBJ2-7	CATSDTPGTGVYEQYF
16	-	TRBV9	TRBJ2-1	CASSVGTLGSYNEQFF
15	-	TRBV19	TRBJ1-5	CASSIIGASNQPQHF
14	-	TRBV19	TRBJ1-6	CASSADVYNSPLHF
13	-	TRBV12-3/TRBV12-4	TRBJ1-1	CASSFAGVTEAFF
15	-	TRBV7-9	TRBJ1-2	CASSRTSQGPYGYTF
13	TRBD1	TRBV5-1	TRBJ1-2	CASSLQGDYGYTF
16	-	TRBV10-1	TRBJ2-2	CASSDLRGSKTGELFF
17	TRBD1	TRBV28	TRBJ1-6	CASSSLSGQGYNSPLHF